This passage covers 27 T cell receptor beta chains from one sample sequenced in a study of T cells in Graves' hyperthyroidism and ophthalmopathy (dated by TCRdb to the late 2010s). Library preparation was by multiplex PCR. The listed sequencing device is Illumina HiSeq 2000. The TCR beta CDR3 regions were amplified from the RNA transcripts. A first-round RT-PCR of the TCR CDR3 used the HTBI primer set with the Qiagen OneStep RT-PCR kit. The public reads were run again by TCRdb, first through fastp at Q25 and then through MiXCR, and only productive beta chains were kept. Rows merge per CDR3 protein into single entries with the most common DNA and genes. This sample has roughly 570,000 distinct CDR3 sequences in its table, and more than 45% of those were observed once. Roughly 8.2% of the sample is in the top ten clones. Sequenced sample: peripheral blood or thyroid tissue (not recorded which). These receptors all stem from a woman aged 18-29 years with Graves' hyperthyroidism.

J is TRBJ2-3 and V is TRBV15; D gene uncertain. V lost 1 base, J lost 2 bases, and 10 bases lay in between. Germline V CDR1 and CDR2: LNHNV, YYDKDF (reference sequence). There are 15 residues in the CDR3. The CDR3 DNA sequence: TGTGCCACCAGCAGAGGGACGGTCTTCACAGATACGCAGTATTTT. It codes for CATSRGTVFTDTQYF.

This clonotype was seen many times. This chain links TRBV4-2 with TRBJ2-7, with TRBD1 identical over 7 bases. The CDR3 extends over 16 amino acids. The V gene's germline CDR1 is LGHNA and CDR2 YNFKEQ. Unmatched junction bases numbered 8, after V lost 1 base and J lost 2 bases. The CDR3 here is CASSQATGAATYEQYF. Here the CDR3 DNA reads TGTGCCAGCAGCCAAGCAACAGGGGCCGCCACCTACGAGCAGTACTTC.

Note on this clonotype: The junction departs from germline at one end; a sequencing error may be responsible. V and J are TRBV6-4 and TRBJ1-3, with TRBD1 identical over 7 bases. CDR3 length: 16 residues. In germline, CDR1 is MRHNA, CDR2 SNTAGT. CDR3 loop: CASSDSDRVYGYTIYF. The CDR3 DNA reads TGTGCCAGCAGCGACTCTGACAGGGTCTATGGCTACACCATATATTTT.

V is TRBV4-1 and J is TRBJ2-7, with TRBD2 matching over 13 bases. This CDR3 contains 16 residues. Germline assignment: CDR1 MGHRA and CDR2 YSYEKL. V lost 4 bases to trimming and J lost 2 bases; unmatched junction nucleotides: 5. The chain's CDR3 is CASSRLAGGPAYEQYF. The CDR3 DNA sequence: TGCGCCAGCAGCCGACTAGCGGGAGGCCCGGCCTACGAGCAGTACTTC.

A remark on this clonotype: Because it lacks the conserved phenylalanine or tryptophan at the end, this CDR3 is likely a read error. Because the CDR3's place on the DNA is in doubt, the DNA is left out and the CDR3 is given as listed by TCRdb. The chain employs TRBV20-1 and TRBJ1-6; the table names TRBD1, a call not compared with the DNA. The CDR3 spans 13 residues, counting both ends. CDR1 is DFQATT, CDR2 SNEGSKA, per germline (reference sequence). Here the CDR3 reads CSAQQGANSPLQS.

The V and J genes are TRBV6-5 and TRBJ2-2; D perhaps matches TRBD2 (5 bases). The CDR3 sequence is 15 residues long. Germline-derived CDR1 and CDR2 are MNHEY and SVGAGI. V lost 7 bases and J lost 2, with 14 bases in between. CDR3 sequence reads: CASIQKGDNTGELFF. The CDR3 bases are TGTGCCAGCATCCAAAAGGGAGATAACACCGGGGAGCTGTTTTTT.

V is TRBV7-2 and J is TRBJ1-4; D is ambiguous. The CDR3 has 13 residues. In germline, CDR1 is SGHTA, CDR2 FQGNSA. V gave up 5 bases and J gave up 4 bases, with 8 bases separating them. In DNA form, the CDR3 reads TGTGCCAGCAGCCTAGACCTTAATGAAAAACTGTTTTTT. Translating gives CASSLDLNEKLFF. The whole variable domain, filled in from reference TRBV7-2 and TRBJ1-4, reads GAGVSQSPSNKVTEKGKDVELRCDPISGHTALYWYRQSLGQGLEFLIYFQGNSAPDKSGLPSDRFSAERTGGSVSTLTIQRTQQEDSAVYLCASSLDLNEKLFFGSGTQLSVL.

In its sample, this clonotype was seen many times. Here the CDR3 DNA reads TGCGCCAGCAGCCCGCAGACGAGGGAGCAGTACTTC. This gives the protein CASSPQTREQYF. The chain joins TRBV5-1 to TRBJ2-7; D unresolved. Per germline, CDR1 SGHRS and CDR2 YFSETQ. The CDR3 contains 12 residues. The V and J ends lost 4 bases and 7 bases respectively, with 12 bases between them.

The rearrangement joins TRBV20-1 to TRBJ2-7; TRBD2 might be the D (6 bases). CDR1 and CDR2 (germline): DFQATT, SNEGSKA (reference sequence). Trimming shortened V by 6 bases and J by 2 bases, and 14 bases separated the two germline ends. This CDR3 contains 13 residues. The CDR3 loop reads CSALGGNPYEQYF. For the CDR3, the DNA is TGCAGTGCCCTCGGGGGTAACCCCTACGAGCAGTACTTC.

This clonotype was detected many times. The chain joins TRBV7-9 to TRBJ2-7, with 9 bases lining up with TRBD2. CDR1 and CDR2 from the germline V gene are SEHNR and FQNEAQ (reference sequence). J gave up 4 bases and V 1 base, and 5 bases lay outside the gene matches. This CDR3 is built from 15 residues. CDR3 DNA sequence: TGTGCCAGCAGCTTAGACGGCGGGAGGGCTTACGAGCAGTACTTC. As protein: CASSLDGGRAYEQYF.

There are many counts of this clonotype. Here the CDR3 DNA reads TGTGCCAGCAGTGATAGAATAGCGCCCCAAGAGACCCAGTACTTC. This gives the protein CASSDRIAPQETQYF. The chain recombines TRBV6-1 with TRBJ2-5; tentatively, D is TRBD2 (5 bases). In germline, CDR1 is MNHNS, CDR2 SASEGT. The CDR3 is 15 residues long. V lost 3 bases and J lost 1, with 12 bases in between.

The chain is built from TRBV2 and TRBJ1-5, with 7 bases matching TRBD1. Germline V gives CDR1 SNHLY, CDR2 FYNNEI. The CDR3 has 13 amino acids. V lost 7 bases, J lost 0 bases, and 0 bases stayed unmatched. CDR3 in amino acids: CASKGASNQPQHF. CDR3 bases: TGTGCCAGCAAGGGGGCTAGCAATCAGCCCCAGCATTTT.

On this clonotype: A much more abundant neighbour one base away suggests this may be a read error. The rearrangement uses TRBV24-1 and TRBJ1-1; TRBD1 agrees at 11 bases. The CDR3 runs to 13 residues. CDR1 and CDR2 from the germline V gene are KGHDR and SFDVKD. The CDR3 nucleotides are TGTGCCACCAGGGGACAGGGGGACACTAAAGCTTTCTTT. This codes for CATRGQGDTKAFF.

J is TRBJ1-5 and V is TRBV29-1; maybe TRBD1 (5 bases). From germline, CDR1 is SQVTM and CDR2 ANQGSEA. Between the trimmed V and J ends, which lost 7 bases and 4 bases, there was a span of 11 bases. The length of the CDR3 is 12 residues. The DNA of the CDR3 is TGCAGCGCTAGACAGAGGAATCAGCCCCAGCATTTT. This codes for CSARQRNQPQHF.

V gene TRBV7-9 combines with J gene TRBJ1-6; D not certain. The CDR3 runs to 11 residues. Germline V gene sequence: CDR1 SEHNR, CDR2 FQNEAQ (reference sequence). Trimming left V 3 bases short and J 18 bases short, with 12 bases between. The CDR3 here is CASSFRILNHF. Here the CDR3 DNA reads TGTGCCAGCAGCTTTAGGATCTTAAACCACTTT.

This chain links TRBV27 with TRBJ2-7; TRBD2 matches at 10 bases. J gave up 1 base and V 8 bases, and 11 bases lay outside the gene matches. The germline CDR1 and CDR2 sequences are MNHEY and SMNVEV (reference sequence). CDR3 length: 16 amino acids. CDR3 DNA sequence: TGTGCCAGCCGAACCTCGGTGACTAGCGGGTCCTACGAGCAGTACTTC. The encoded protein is CASRTSVTSGSYEQYF.

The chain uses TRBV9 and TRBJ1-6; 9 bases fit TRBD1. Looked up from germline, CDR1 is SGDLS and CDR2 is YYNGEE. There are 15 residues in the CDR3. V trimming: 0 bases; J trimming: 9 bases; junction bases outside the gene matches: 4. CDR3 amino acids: CASSVGGQGTSPLHF. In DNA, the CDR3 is TGTGCCAGCAGCGTAGGAGGACAGGGGACTTCACCCCTCCACTTT. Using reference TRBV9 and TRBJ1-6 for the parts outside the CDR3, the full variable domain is DSGVTQTPKHLITATGQRVTLRCSPRSGDLSVYWYQQSLDQGLQFLIQYYNGEERAKGNILERFSAQQFPDLHSELNLSSLELGDSALYFCASSVGGQGTSPLHFGNGTRLTVT.

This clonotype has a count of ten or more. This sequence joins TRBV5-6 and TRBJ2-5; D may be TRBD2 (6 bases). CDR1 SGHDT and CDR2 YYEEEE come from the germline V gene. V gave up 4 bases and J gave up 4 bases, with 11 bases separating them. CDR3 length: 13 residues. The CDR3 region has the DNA TGTGCCAGCAGCAATCGCGGGACAGAGACCCAGTACTTC. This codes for CASSNRGTETQYF. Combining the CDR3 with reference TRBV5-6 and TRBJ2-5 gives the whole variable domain DAGVTQSPTHLIKTRGQQVTLRCSPKSGHDTVSWYQQALGQGPQFIFQYYEEEERQRGNFPDRFSGHQFPNYSSELNVNALLLGDSALYLCASSNRGTETQYFGPGTRLLVL.

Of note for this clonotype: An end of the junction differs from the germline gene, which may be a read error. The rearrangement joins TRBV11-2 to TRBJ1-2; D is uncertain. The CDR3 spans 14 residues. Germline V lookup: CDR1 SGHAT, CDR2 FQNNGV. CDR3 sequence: CASSLSSGIYDYTF. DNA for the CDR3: TGTGCCAGCAGCTTGTCTAGCGGGATCTATGACTACACCTTC.

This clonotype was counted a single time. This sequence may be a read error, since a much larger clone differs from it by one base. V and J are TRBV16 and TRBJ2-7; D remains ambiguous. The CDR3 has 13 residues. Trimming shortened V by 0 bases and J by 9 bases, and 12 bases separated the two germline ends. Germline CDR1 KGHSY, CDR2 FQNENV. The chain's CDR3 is CASSQSAGARQYF. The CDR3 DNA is TGTGCCAGCAGCCAATCGGCTGGAGCGAGGCAGTACTTC.

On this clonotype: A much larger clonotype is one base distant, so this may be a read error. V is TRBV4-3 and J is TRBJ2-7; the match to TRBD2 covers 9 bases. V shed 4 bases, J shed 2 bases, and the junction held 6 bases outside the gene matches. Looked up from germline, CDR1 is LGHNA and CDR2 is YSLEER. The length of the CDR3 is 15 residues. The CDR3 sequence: CASSRDSGGPYEQYF. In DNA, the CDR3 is TGCGCCAGCAGCCGAGATAGCGGGGGACCCTACGAGCAGTACTTC.

This CDR3 reads CASSQVVTPRELFF. CDR3 bases: TGTGCCAGCAGCCAAGTTGTGACCCCTAGGGAGCTGTTTTTT. V usage is TRBV3-1 and J usage is TRBJ2-2; no firm D call. CDR1 is LGHDT and CDR2 is YNNKEL in the germline V gene (reference sequence). The germline V and J ends were trimmed by 1 base and 9 bases, with 12 bases remaining between them. This CDR3 has 14 residues.

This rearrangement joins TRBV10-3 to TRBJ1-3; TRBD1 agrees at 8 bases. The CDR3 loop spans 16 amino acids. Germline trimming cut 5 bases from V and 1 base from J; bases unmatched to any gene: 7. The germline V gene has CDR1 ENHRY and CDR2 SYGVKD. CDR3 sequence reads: CAISPDRGTSGNTIYF. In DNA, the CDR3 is TGTGCCATCAGTCCAGACAGGGGTACTTCTGGAAACACCATATATTTT.

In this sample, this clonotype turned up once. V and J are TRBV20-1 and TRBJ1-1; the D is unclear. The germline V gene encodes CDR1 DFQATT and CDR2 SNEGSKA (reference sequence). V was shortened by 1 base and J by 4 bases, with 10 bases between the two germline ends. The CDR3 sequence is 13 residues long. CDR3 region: CSARGRTSTEAFF. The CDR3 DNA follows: TGCAGTGCTAGAGGTCGGACTAGCACTGAAGCTTTCTTT.

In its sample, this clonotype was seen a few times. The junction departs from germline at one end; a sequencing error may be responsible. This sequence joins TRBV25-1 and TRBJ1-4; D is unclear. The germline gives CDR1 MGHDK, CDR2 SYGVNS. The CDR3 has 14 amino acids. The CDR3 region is CVSSELLTNERLFF. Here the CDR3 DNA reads TGTGTCAGCAGTGAGCTATTAACTAATGAAAGACTGTTTTTT.

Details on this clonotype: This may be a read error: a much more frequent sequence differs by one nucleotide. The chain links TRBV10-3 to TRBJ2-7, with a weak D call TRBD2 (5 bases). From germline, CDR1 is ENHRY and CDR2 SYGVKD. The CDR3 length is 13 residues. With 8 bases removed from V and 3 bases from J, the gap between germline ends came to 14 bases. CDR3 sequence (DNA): TGTGCCATCCGGGCTAGCTTTCGCTACGAGCAGTACTTC. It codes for CAIRASFRYEQYF.

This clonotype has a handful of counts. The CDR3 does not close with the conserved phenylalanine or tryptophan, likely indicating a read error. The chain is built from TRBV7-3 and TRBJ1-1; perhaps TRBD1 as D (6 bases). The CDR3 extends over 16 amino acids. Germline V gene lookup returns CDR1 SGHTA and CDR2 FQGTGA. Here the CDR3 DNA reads TGTGCCGGCAGCTTAACTGAGGGGGGCCTGAACACTGAAGCTTTCCTT. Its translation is CAGSLTEGGLNTEAFL.